This TCR beta chain originates from a study of blood T cells in healthy people across ages. Germline V lookup: CDR1 DFQATT, CDR2 SNEGSKA (reference sequence). The CDR3 has 17 amino acids. Primed by a sample-barcoded 5' primer and a J-beta primer mix, a second PCR proceeded for 7 to 11 cycles. Each cDNA molecule was tagged by a template-switch adaptor that had 12 random nucleotides. Each CDR3 protein gets one entry after TCRdb re-called the 5' RACE reads with MiXCR. The data show some 1.5 million distinct CDR3 sequences, 28% seen once. Whole-study results and caveats: Shifts in expanded clonotypes may have been confounded by donor CMV status, which was unknown.

On this clonotype itself: What it recognizes is unknown. The germline gene is not matched at one end of the junction; a read error may be the cause.

The source is a woman aged 25 to 39 in good health. The chain has TRBV20-1 and TRBJ2-5, with 10 bases that match TRBD2. The sequenced sample consisted of blood. CDR3: CSAGESGGALNQETQYF. In DNA, the CDR3 is TGCAGTGCTGGAGAGAGCGGGGGGGCGCTCAACCAAGAGACCCAGTACTTC.